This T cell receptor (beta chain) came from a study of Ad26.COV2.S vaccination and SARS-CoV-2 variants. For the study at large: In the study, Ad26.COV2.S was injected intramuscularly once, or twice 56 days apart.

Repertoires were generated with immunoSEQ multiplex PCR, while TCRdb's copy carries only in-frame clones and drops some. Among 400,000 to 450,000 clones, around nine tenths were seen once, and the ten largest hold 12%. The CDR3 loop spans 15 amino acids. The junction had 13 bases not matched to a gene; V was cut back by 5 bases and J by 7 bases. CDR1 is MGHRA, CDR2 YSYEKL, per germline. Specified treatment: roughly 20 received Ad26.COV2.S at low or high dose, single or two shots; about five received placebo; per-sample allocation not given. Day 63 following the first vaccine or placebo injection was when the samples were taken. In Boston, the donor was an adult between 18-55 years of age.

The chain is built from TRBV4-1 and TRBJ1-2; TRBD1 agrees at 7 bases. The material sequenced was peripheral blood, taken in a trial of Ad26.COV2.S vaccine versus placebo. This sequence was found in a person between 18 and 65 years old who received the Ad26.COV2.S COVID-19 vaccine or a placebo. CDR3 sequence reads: CASSALPTGLSGYTF. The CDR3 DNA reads TGCGCCAGCAGCGCCCTGCCGACAGGGTTGAGTGGCTACACCTTC.